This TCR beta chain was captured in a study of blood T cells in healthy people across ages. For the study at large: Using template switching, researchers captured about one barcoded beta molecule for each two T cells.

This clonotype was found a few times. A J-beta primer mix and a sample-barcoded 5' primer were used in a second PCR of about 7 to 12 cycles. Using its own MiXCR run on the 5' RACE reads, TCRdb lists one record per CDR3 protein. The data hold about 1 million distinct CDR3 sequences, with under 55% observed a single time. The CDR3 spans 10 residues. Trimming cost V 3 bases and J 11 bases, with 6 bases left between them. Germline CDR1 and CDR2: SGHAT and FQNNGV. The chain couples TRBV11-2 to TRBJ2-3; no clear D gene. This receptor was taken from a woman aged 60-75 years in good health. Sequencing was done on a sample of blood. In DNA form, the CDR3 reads TGTGCCAGCAGCTTGGGCTGGCAGTATTTT. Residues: CASSLGWQYF.